This T cell receptor beta chain was recovered during a study of cytomegalovirus exposure and HLA in healthy donors. Study-wide results and limits: With further analysis later on, most CMV-associated TCR beta chains appeared HLA-restricted. Only CMV serostatus was available as immune exposure information. V- and J-gene trimming of TCR beta was linked (in a later analysis) to a missense DCLRE1C variant.

In germline, CDR1 is MNHEY, CDR2 SVGAGI. V lost 6 bases, J lost 0 bases, and 6 bases lay in between. The CDR3 is made up of 14 amino acids. The PCR used 60 Vbeta and 13 Jbeta primers. The assay was immunoSEQ multiplex PCR, and TCRdb's table has in-frame clones only and misses some. The repertoire has 75,000 to 80,000 clones, roughly two thirds of them found once; the top ten carry 4.9%. Those who donated were healthy bone marrow donors. In the case of this clone: What it binds is unknown.

The chain carries TRBV6-5 and TRBJ2-6; D is unclear. The clonotype comes from a man in his sixties in good health and CMV-seropositive. Sequenced input: PBMCs. The CDR3 sequence is CASSSLSGANVLTF. The CDR3 DNA sequence: TGTGCCAGCAGCTCCCTCTCTGGGGCCAACGTCCTGACTTTC.